The 30 T cell receptor beta chains in this list originate from one sample, sequenced in a study of OX40 agonist ivuxolimab in advanced cancers. Measured with immunoSEQ multiplex PCR; TCRdb has only the in-frame clones, and not every one. The sample lists roughly 80,000 clones, more than 75% occurring once. The sample was CD4+ or CD8+ T cells sorted from blood, taken in a trial of the OX40 agonist ivuxolimab. The receptors were gathered from an adult with an advanced solid tumor such as melanoma, head and neck, liver or kidney cancer.

V usage is TRBV5-1 and J usage is TRBJ1-1, with D unclear. The CDR3 runs 14 residues. Trimming took off 0 bases at V and 0 bases at J, with 6 bases between the two ends. Germline V lookup: CDR1 SGHRS, CDR2 YFSETQ. The CDR3 loop reads CASSLEYLNTEAFF. CDR3 in DNA: TGCGCCAGCAGCTTGGAATACCTGAACACTGAAGCTTTCTTT.

This clone appeared a single time. The rearrangement joins TRBV6-1 to TRBJ2-3; D possibly matches TRBD1 or TRBD2 (6 bases each). Trimming left V 5 bases short and J 3 bases short, with 15 bases between. Germline V gene sequence: CDR1 MNHNS, CDR2 SASEGT. The CDR3 length is 15 residues. In DNA, the CDR3 is TGTGCCAGCAGTACCAACGGGGGCTTAACAGATACGCAGTATTTT. Residues: CASSTNGGLTDTQYF.

The rearrangement uses TRBV6-1 and TRBJ1-6; no clear D. Germline assignment: CDR1 MNHNS and CDR2 SASEGT. This CDR3 is built from 18 residues. Trimming removed 2 bases from V and 7 bases from J, with 21 bases in between. CDR3: CASSERVRTRVLNSPLHF. CDR3 bases: TGTGCCAGCAGTGAAAGAGTGAGGACCCGGGTATTGAATTCACCCCTCCACTTT.

The rearrangement links TRBV30 to TRBJ1-4; D gene ambiguous. The CDR3 sequence is 11 residues long. V was pared by 0 bases and J by 7 bases, with 3 bases between. Germline loops: CDR1 GTSNPN, CDR2 SVGIG (reference sequence). CDR3 sequence reads: CAWSVGEKLFF. The CDR3 DNA reads TGTGCCTGGAGTGTCGGTGAAAAACTGTTTTTT.

The genes are TRBV6-1 and TRBJ1-5; weak D call: TRBD1 (6 bases). CDR1 MNHNS and CDR2 SASEGT come from the germline V gene. V shed 4 bases and J shed 0 bases, with 16 bases lying between them. The CDR3 sequence is 17 residues long. The CDR3 DNA sequence: TGTGCCAGCAGTGGAAAGGGACATCCTTTTAGCAATCAGCCCCAGCATTTT. Protein sequence: CASSGKGHPFSNQPQHF.

The chain links TRBV18 to TRBJ2-1, with D perhaps matching TRBD2 (5 bases). The CDR3 is 17 residues long. Germline CDR1 is KGHSH and CDR2 is LQKENI. The V end lost 2 bases, the J end lost 4 bases, and 18 bases lay between the germline ends. Here the CDR3 reads CASSPVYGRVGYNEQFF. CDR3 nucleotide sequence: TGTGCCAGCTCACCAGTCTATGGGCGGGTAGGTTACAATGAGCAGTTCTTC.

This sequence joins TRBV5-1 and TRBJ2-1; possibly TRBD1 for D (6 bases). The V gene's germline CDR1 is SGHRS and CDR2 YFSETQ. Deletions cut 4 bases from V and 3 bases from J, with 14 bases between. This CDR3 is built from 15 residues. The CDR3 here is CASSVTGIIYNEQFF. Here the CDR3 DNA reads TGCGCCAGCAGCGTAACAGGGATAATCTACAATGAGCAGTTCTTC.

A single count supports this clone. The rearrangement uses TRBV19 and TRBJ2-3, with D perhaps matching TRBD1 (6 bases). The germline V gene encodes CDR1 LNHDA and CDR2 SQIVND (reference sequence). The ends were cut back, 7 bases at V and 5 bases at J, with 16 bases in the middle. CDR3 length: 14 residues. As DNA, the CDR3 is TGTGCCAGTAAGACGTCAGGGGCTGGAGATACGCAGTATTTT. This sequence encodes CASKTSGAGDTQYF.

The count of this clone is one. This CDR3 is CATSRVTGNYGYTF. In DNA form, the CDR3 reads TGTGCCACCAGCAGAGTAACCGGGAACTATGGCTACACCTTC. This chain joins TRBV15 and TRBJ1-2; D unresolved. Germline CDR1 is LNHNV and CDR2 is YYDKDF (reference sequence). CDR3 size: 14 residues. V lost 1 base, J lost 2 bases, and 8 bases lay in between.

The rearrangement joins TRBV5-1 to TRBJ2-1; possibly TRBD1 or TRBD2 for D (6 bases each). Germline V gene lookup returns CDR1 SGHRS and CDR2 YFSETQ. With 1 base removed from V and 11 bases from J, the gap between germline ends came to 22 bases. The CDR3 has 16 residues. The CDR3 is CASSLIQAPGARQQFF. The CDR3 bases are TGCGCCAGCAGCTTGATTCAGGCTCCGGGGGCCCGGCAGCAGTTCTTC.

This chain joins TRBV6-5 and TRBJ1-6, with TRBD1 as a possible D gene (5 bases). The CDR3 sequence is 15 residues long. Germline CDR1 is MNHEY and CDR2 is SVGAGI. V gave up 6 bases and J gave up 7 bases, with 16 bases separating them. The CDR3 spells CASSWGGGFNSPLHF. CDR3 bases: TGTGCCAGCAGCTGGGGGGGAGGATTCAATTCACCCCTCCACTTT.

The chain carries TRBV7-9 and TRBJ2-1, with D unresolved. V was clipped by 0 bases and J by 10 bases, with 4 bases between them. The CDR3 covers 11 residues. Germline-derived CDR1 and CDR2 are SEHNR and FQNEAQ (reference sequence). CDR3 DNA: TGTGCCAGCAGCTTAGCAGGCGAGCAGTTCTTC. It yields the protein CASSLAGEQFF.

V gene TRBV6-1 combines with J gene TRBJ1-2, with TRBD1 as a possible D gene (5 bases). Germline V CDR1 and CDR2: MNHNS, SASEGT. V was pared by 9 bases and J by 2 bases, with 19 bases between. The CDR3 sequence is 15 residues long. CDR3 amino acids: CASLFGAGNNYGYTF. The CDR3 bases are TGTGCCAGTCTGTTCGGGGCAGGGAACAACTATGGCTACACCTTC.

This chain joins TRBV6-1 and TRBJ2-7, with 8 nucleotides matching TRBD1. The CDR3 sequence is 14 residues long. Germline V gene sequence: CDR1 MNHNS, CDR2 SASEGT. The junction had 7 bases not matched to a gene; V was cut back by 9 bases and J by 0 bases. The CDR3: CASTRGQSSYEQYF. The CDR3 DNA is TGTGCCAGTACCAGGGGGCAGAGCTCCTACGAGCAGTACTTC.

The V and J genes are TRBV14 and TRBJ1-2; D remains ambiguous. The V end was cut by 3 bases, the J end by 2 bases, with 7 bases between. CDR1 and CDR2 from the germline V gene are SGHDN and FVKESK. This CDR3 comprises 13 residues. DNA for the CDR3: TGTGCCAGCAGCCATACACGAAACTATGGCTACACCTTC. Protein product: CASSHTRNYGYTF.

The gene calls are TRBV15 and TRBJ1-2, with 8 bases lining up with TRBD1. The V and J ends lost 2 bases and 7 bases, in that order; junction bases with no gene match: 12. The CDR3 extends over 16 amino acids. From germline, CDR1 is LNHNV and CDR2 YYDKDF (reference sequence). CDR3 protein: CATSRIRTGRLLGYTF. Here the CDR3 DNA reads TGTGCCACCAGCAGAATTCGGACAGGGAGGCTACTTGGCTACACCTTC.

This chain uses TRBV6-6 with TRBJ1-2, with a tentative D call TRBD1 (6 bases). The CDR3 covers 13 residues. V was clipped by 2 bases and J by 7 bases, with 11 bases between them. In germline, CDR1 is MNHNY, CDR2 SVGAGI (reference sequence). CDR3 protein: CASSYRGASGYTF. The DNA for the CDR3 is TGTGCCAGCAGTTACCGGGGGGCCAGTGGCTACACCTTC.

The CDR3 region has the DNA TGTGCCAGCAGTTACTCGCCGGGGCAGGGAAACACCATATATTTT. This translates into CASSYSPGQGNTIYF. V is TRBV6-5 and J is TRBJ1-3; TRBD1 might be the D (5 bases). Germline lookup yields CDR1 MNHEY and CDR2 SVGAGI. V dropped 0 bases and J dropped 4 bases, with 10 bases sitting between them. The CDR3 covers 15 residues.

This clone was picked up one time. V is TRBV7-3 and J is TRBJ2-5, with 7 bases lining up with TRBD1. This CDR3 has 13 amino acids. Germline trimming cut 4 bases from V and 2 bases from J; bases unmatched to any gene: 1. Looked up from germline, CDR1 is SGHTA and CDR2 is FQGTGA. The CDR3 reads CASSSGQQETQYF. In DNA, the CDR3 is TGTGCCAGCAGCTCGGGACAGCAAGAGACCCAGTACTTC.

J is TRBJ2-2 and V is TRBV21-1; TRBD2 is the table's D call, not checked against the DNA. TRBV21-1 has pseudogene status. This CDR3 region has 18 residues. CDR3: CASTGLAGGPRNTGELFF. In DNA, the CDR3 is TGTGCCAGCACGGGACTAGCGGGAGGGCCGCGAAACACCGGGGAGCTGTTTTTT.

The chain recombines TRBV7-2 with TRBJ2-1; TRBD2 matches 9 bases. This CDR3 comprises 14 residues. With 1 base clipped from V and 6 bases from J, the junction kept 1 base outside the gene matches. From germline, CDR1 is SGHTA and CDR2 FQGNSA. DNA of the CDR3: TGTGCCAGCAGCTTAGGGACTAGCGTCAATGAGCAGTTCTTC. Translation: CASSLGTSVNEQFF.

V gene TRBV7-2 combines with J gene TRBJ2-5; possible D gene TRBD2, 5 bases. CDR1 is SGHTA, CDR2 FQGNSA, per germline. The CDR3 contains 15 residues. V dropped 5 bases and J dropped 7 bases, with 20 bases sitting between them. CDR3 sequence: CASSERAWGEGTQYF. The CDR3 DNA follows: TGTGCCAGCAGCGAGAGAGCCTGGGGTGAGGGGACCCAGTACTTC. Based on the CDR3 plus reference TRBV7-2 and TRBJ2-5, the full variable domain is GAGVSQSPSNKVTEKGKDVELRCDPISGHTALYWYRQSLGQGLEFLIYFQGNSAPDKSGLPSDRFSAERTGGSVSTLTIQRTQQEDSAVYLCASSERAWGEGTQYFGPGTRLLVL.

The V gene is TRBV29-1, the J gene TRBJ2-1; 14 bases line up with TRBD2. Germline CDR1 SQVTM, CDR2 ANQGSEA. The CDR3 extends over 16 amino acids. J was trimmed by 6 bases and V by 4 bases; bases with no gene match: 8. This CDR3 reads CSVVGLAGVGGNEQFF. CDR3 nucleotides: TGCAGCGTTGTGGGACTAGCGGGAGTAGGTGGCAATGAGCAGTTCTTC.

The chain employs TRBV7-2 and TRBJ2-7; 9 nucleotides line up with TRBD2. The length of the CDR3 is 13 residues. Germline CDR1 SGHTA, CDR2 FQGNSA. Trimming removed 3 bases from V and 5 bases from J; junction bases left unmatched: 2. CDR3 residues: CASSFSSGNEQYF. The CDR3 DNA reads as TGTGCCAGCAGCTTTTCTAGCGGGAACGAGCAGTACTTC.

This rearrangement joins TRBV19 to TRBJ2-7; TRBD2 aligns across 9 bases. Germline V gene lookup returns CDR1 LNHDA and CDR2 SQIVND (reference sequence). The CDR3 runs to 14 residues. V was clipped by 3 bases and J by 6 bases; unmatched bases: 6. CDR3 coding DNA: TGTGCCAGTAGTATCGGCGGGAGGGCAGGCGAGCAGTACTTC. Its translation: CASSIGGRAGEQYF.

The CDR3 bases are TGTGCCAGCAGTCCCTCGGGGGGGGTCAATCAGCCCCAGCATTTT. Translating it yields CASSPSGGVNQPQHF. The rearrangement joins TRBV13 to TRBJ1-5; D possibly corresponds to TRBD1 (5 bases). Trimming left V 6 bases short and J 3 bases short, with 15 bases between. The CDR3 is 15 residues long. Germline V gene lookup returns CDR1 PRHDT and CDR2 FYEKMQ (reference sequence).

A few counts support this clone. This chain connects TRBV4-2 to TRBJ2-5; D remains ambiguous. The CDR3 has 11 amino acids. V dropped 1 base and J dropped 4 bases, with 1 base sitting between them. The germline CDR1 and CDR2 sequences are LGHNA and YNFKEQ. DNA of the CDR3: TGTGCCAGCAGCCAAGCAGAGACCCAGTACTTC. Protein sequence: CASSQAETQYF.

This clone showed up just once. J is TRBJ2-7 and V is TRBV5-4, with D perhaps TRBD2 (5 bases). The CDR3 contains 14 residues. Germline assignment: CDR1 SGHNT and CDR2 YYREEE (reference sequence). Deletions cut 1 base from V and 5 bases from J, with 13 bases between. CDR3 residues: CASSLWATRHEQYF. DNA of the CDR3: TGTGCCAGCAGCTTGTGGGCTACTAGGCACGAGCAGTACTTC.

Notes on this clone: This specimen includes other DNA sequences encoding the same CDR3. The chain has TRBV20-1 and TRBJ2-5; no clear D. Per germline, CDR1 DFQATT and CDR2 SNEGSKA (reference sequence). The CDR3 totals 11 residues. V was pared by 4 bases and J by 5 bases, with 8 bases between. The CDR3 bases are TGCAGTGCTACACGAGCGGAGACCCAGTACTTC. Translation gives CSATRAETQYF.

V and J are TRBV30 and TRBJ2-7, with TRBD2 matching 14 bases. Germline V gene sequence: CDR1 GTSNPN, CDR2 SVGIG (reference sequence). The V and J ends lost 8 bases and 5 bases, in that order; junction bases with no gene match: 5. This CDR3 contains 13 residues. The CDR3: CAGTSGSAHEQYF. The CDR3 DNA is TGTGCCGGGACTAGCGGGAGTGCCCACGAGCAGTACTTC.